This passage covers 10 T cell receptor beta chains from one sample sequenced in a study of blood T cells in healthy people across ages. It was with a sample-barcoded 5' primer and a J-beta primer mix that a second PCR of roughly 7 to 12 cycles was run. TCRdb called the 5' RACE reads again in MiXCR, with one record for every CDR3 protein. Here the sample spans 350,000 to 450,000 distinct CDR3 sequences, roughly half being singletons. Sequenced: blood. These receptors all come from a man aged 55 to 69 in good health.

The V and J genes are TRBV7-3 and TRBJ2-3; 8 nucleotides line up with TRBD1. The CDR3 length is 15 residues. Germline trimming cut 5 bases from V and 2 bases from J; bases unmatched to any gene: 6. CDR1 is SGHTA, CDR2 FQGTGA, per germline. As DNA, the CDR3 is TGTGCCAGCAGCCAGGACAGGGAATTCACAGATACGCAGTATTTT. Translated, it gives CASSQDREFTDTQYF.

The J gene is TRBJ2-5, the V gene TRBV29-1; D may be TRBD1 or TRBD2 (5 bases each). The germline gives CDR1 SQVTM, CDR2 ANQGSEA. The CDR3 has 13 residues. V was pared by 3 bases and J by 1 base, with 9 bases between. The CDR3, as DNA: TGCAGCGTTGAGACTGGGACCCAAGAGACCCAGTACTTC. It yields the protein CSVETGTQETQYF.

As regards this clonotype: Likely a read error: the CDR3 ends without its conserved phenylalanine or tryptophan. No DNA is shown, since the ends of the CDR3 on it are uncertain; the CDR3 is the one TCRdb lists. CDR3 region: CASSLTGPGGYTFGS. The rearrangement links TRBV7-2 to TRBJ2-5; no DNA check was done on the table's D call, TRBD1. 15 amino acids form the CDR3, both terminal residues included. Germline values: CDR1 SGHTA, CDR2 FQGNSA.

The rearrangement joins TRBV12-3 or TRBV12-4 to TRBJ1-2; D is unresolved. This CDR3 has 14 residues. V was clipped by 3 bases and J by 3 bases, with 11 bases between them. The CDR3 is CASSLRGGDYGYTF. CDR3 nucleotide sequence: TGTGCCAGCAGTTTGCGGGGAGGCGACTATGGCTACACCTTC.

This clonotype was counted only a few times. The chain carries TRBV16 and TRBJ2-1; tentatively, D is TRBD1 (5 bases). Germline CDR1 is KGHSY and CDR2 is FQNENV. The length of the CDR3 is 14 residues. Trimming removed 5 bases from V and 8 bases from J, with 16 bases in between. CDR3 sequence reads: CASSTGMGDYEQFF. The CDR3 DNA is TGTGCCAGCAGCACAGGAATGGGCGACTATGAGCAGTTCTTC.

The gene calls are TRBV29-1 and TRBJ1-1, with D hard to call. The germline CDR1 and CDR2 sequences are SQVTM and ANQGSEA. The CDR3 is 10 amino acids. Trimming removed 6 bases at V and 0 bases at J, with 2 bases between. The CDR3 nucleotides are TGCAGCGTAATGAACACTGAAGCTTTCTTT. Translating it yields CSVMNTEAFF.

V and J are TRBV7-9 and TRBJ2-3; 7 bases align to TRBD2. Germline V CDR1 and CDR2: SEHNR, FQNEAQ (reference sequence). This CDR3 spans 14 amino acids. After removal of 11 bases from V and 6 bases from J, the junction contained 14 bases not matched to a gene. This chain's CDR3 is CASLADQKRDTQYF. CDR3 coding DNA: TGTGCCTCCCTAGCGGACCAGAAGAGGGATACGCAGTATTTT.

This rearrangement joins TRBV2 to TRBJ2-1; weak D call: TRBD2 (5 bases). Germline CDR1 reads SNHLY; CDR2 reads FYNNEI. Deletions cut 1 base from V and 10 bases from J, with 17 bases between. The CDR3 extends over 15 amino acids. The CDR3: CASSEVEVGLYEQFF. As DNA, the CDR3 is TGTGCCAGCAGTGAAGTGGAGGTGGGGTTATACGAGCAGTTCTTC.

The chain recombines TRBV12-3 or TRBV12-4 with TRBJ2-7; D possibly corresponds to TRBD1 (6 bases). The J call is doubtful: the DNA matches TRBJ2-5 better. This CDR3 region has 14 residues. The CDR3 region has the DNA TGTGCCAGCAGCTTACAGGGTCGTAGGGGGACCCAGTACTTC. This codes for CASSLQGRRGTQYF.

This chain uses TRBV6-2 or TRBV6-3 with TRBJ2-1, with a weak D call TRBD2 (6 bases). With 2 bases removed from V and 9 bases from J, the gap between germline ends came to 14 bases. Germline CDR1 MNHEY, CDR2 SVGEGT. The CDR3 totals 14 residues. CDR3 bases: TGTGCCAGCAGTTACCCCGGGACTCAGCGTGAGCAGTTCTTC. Encoded protein: CASSYPGTQREQFF.